A selection of T cell receptor beta chains follows, all from one sample in a study of blood T cell repertoires in COVID-19. TCRdb keeps only in-frame clones here, not all; method: immunoSEQ multiplex PCR. The sample carries around 140,000 clones, 70% to 90% recorded once. Sample: peripheral blood. These TCRs come from a human donor with acute or convalescent COVID-19. The donor label of this sample is uncertain. The CDR3 runs from the conserved cysteine through the conserved F or W. D genes are given only for firm matches. Clone size, where shown, is once, few, many, or a class for clones that have expanded.

>TRBJ1-2|TRBV30|.|.
TGTGCCTGGACAGGGTCGATGTATAACTATGGCTACACCTTC
CAWTGSMYNYGYTF
>TRBJ2-1|TRBV21-1|.|.
TGTGCCAGCAGCAAAAGGACGGCGGGAGGGCCGGATGAGCAGTTCTTC
CASSKRTAGGPDEQFF
>TRBJ2-1|TRBV19|TRBD2|few
TGTGCCAGTAGTATCGCAAGCGGGGGGATTTACAATGAGCAGTTCTTC
CASSIASGGIYNEQFF
>TRBJ2-3|TRBV24-1|TRBD1|.
TGTGCCACCAGTGATTCCGACAGGGGGTCCACAGATACGCAGTATTTT
CATSDSDRGSTDTQYF
>TRBJ1-2|TRBV19|.|.
TGTGCCAGTAGTTCGTCACGGGGCTACACCTTC
CASSSSRGYTF
>TRBJ1-4|TRBV3-1/TRBV3-2|.|.
TGTGCCAGCAGCCGGGGAGTAAAGGAAAAACTGTTTTTT
CASSRGVKEKLFF
>TRBJ2-5|TRBV24-1|TRBD1|.
TGTGCCACCAGTGATTTGGGGACAGGGGTAGAAGAGACCCAGTACTTC
CATSDLGTGVEETQYF
>TRBJ1-2|TRBV24-1|.|.
TGTGCCACCAGTGAAAACTACAGGTACACCTTC
CATSENYRYTF
>TRBJ2-3|TRBV5-1|TRBD2|.
TGCGCCAGCAGCCTCGGGACTAGCGGGGGCACAGATACGCAGTATTTT
CASSLGTSGGTDTQYF
>TRBJ1-2|TRBV27|.|.
TGTGCCAGCAGTAGTGGATACAGGCCCCACTATGGCTACACCTTC
CASSSGYRPHYGYTF
>TRBJ2-2|TRBV7-9|TRBD1|.
TGTGCCAGCAGCCCGGGACAGGAGAACACCGGGGAGCTGTTTTTT
CASSPGQENTGELFF
>TRBJ1-6|TRBV18|.|once
TGTGCCAGCTCACCCTACAGACTGGCGGGTAATTCACCCCTCCACTTT
CASSPYRLAGNSPLHF
>TRBJ1-3|TRBV5-5|.|.
TGTGCCAGCAGCGAGGCGGCTGGAAACACCATATATTTT
CASSEAAGNTIYF
>TRBJ1-1|TRBV5-1|.|.
TGCGCCAGCAGCTTGGTGACAGGCCACACTGAAGCTTTCTTT
CASSLVTGHTEAFF
>TRBJ1-1|TRBV19|.|.
TGTGCCAGTAGGGGAGGGGGGTACACTGAAGCTTTCTTT
CASRGGGYTEAFF
>TRBJ1-1|TRBV7-2|.|.
TGTGCCAGCAGCTTAGCGCGGAGGGCTGAAGCTTTCTTT
CASSLARRAEAFF
>TRBJ1-2|TRBV11-2|.|.
TGTGCCAGCAGCTTAGAGGGGCTTCACTATGGCTACACCTTC
CASSLEGLHYGYTF
>TRBJ1-3|TRBV9|TRBD1|.
TGTGCCAGCAGCGTAGGACAGGGCTCTGGAAACACCATATATTTT
CASSVGQGSGNTIYF
>TRBJ1-1|TRBV27|TRBD1|once
TGTGCCAGCTACCCAAGGGACAGGGTAAACACTGAAGCTTTCTTT
CASYPRDRVNTEAFF
>TRBJ1-1|TRBV12-3/TRBV12-4|.|.
TGTGCCAGCAGTTGGACGAGGGCGGCTGAAGCTTTCTTT
CASSWTRAAEAFF
>TRBJ1-2|TRBV7-3|.|.
TGTGCCAGCAGCTTAATGGTGACAGGCGACACCTATGGCTACACCTTC
CASSLMVTGDTYGYTF
>TRBJ2-2|TRBV11-3|TRBD2|.
TGTGCCAGCAGCAGCACTAGCGGGAGGTCCGGGGAGCTGTTTTTT
CASSSTSGRSGELFF
>TRBJ1-1|TRBV28|.|.
TGTGCCAGCAGCACTCCGGGACTGGGAGAAGCTTTCTTT
CASSTPGLGEAFF
>TRBJ1-5|TRBV10-3|.|.
TGTGCCATCAGTGAGGACAGGCTTAATCAGCCCCAGCATTTT
CAISEDRLNQPQHF